A selection of T cell receptor beta chains follows, all from one sample in a study of cytomegalovirus exposure and HLA in healthy donors. Using immunoSEQ multiplex PCR, the repertoire was profiled, and TCRdb retains in-frame clones only, with some absent. The sample shows approximately 200,000 clones, about three quarters of them seen only once. The sequenced material came from PBMCs. These TCRs come from a man aged 35-49 years in good health and CMV-seronegative. The CDR3 runs from the conserved cysteine through the conserved F or W. The order of the fields is D gene, J gene, V gene, CDR3 protein. The D gene is left open where the match is weak.

TRBD2	TRBJ2-7	TRBV7-8	CASSPRRSGGYSYEQYF
TRBD2	TRBJ2-3	TRBV14	CASSPFHSGPLGTQYF
TRBD2	TRBJ2-4	TRBV28	CASRRAGVGAVPKNIQYF
-	TRBJ2-5	TRBV2	CASSRETQETQYF
TRBD1	TRBJ2-7	TRBV7-9	CASSPGQGMGGEQYF
TRBD2	TRBJ2-3	TRBV9	CASSVSGANTDTQYF
TRBD2	TRBJ2-5	TRBV5-1	CASSFRLAGGQETQYF
TRBD1	TRBJ2-3	TRBV14	CASSPGMDRVSDTQYF
-	TRBJ1-1	TRBV4-1	CASSPGQLNTEAFF
-	-	TRBV5-1	CASSVGQPSNEQYF
-	TRBJ2-5	TRBV29-1	CSVERGSQETQYF
-	TRBJ2-7	TRBV7-9	CASSLAGRSYEQYF
-	TRBJ2-7	TRBV29-1	CSVDTGSYEQYF
TRBD2	TRBJ2-5	TRBV5-1	CASSWPGAGEIQETQYF
TRBD2	TRBJ2-3	TRBV5-4	CASSWSSGGTDTQYF
-	TRBJ2-5	TRBV10-2	CASTVMNEHTGTLQETQYF
TRBD2	TRBJ2-2	TRBV7-9	CSSSLGWTSGRRSGELFF
TRBD2	TRBJ2-1	TRBV7-2	CASSPGLGPYNEQFF
-	TRBJ2-3	TRBV11-2	CASSLDQGHTDTQYF
-	TRBJ2-1	TRBV5-1	CASSLNGGMSYNEQFF
-	TRBJ2-1	TRBV4-1	CASSRQEYSYNEQFF
TRBD1	TRBJ1-2	TRBV5-4	CASSFIQGTVHGYTF
-	TRBJ2-5	TRBV7-2	CASSLERYRQYF
-	TRBJ2-1	TRBV6-5	CASSYGGDPYNEQFF
-	TRBJ2-1	TRBV10-1	CASSESRGDGNEPYNEQFF
TRBD2	TRBJ2-5	TRBV5-6	CASSLAGTSGKETQYF
TRBD1	TRBJ1-2	TRBV5-4	CASSLAGQDYYGYTF
TRBD2	TRBJ2-3	TRBV5-1	CASRGQAGAPDTQYF
TRBD2	TRBJ2-1	TRBV19	CASSTGLGSYNEQFF
-	TRBJ2-1	TRBV18	CASSPPSYNEQFF
-	TRBJ1-5	TRBV19	CASNLGRGYSNQPQHF
TRBD1	TRBJ2-4	TRBV5-8	CASSSLGQYLLAKNIQYF
TRBD1	TRBJ2-2	TRBV11-3	CASSNRGTNTGELFF